What follows are 28 T cell receptor beta chains derived from one specimen sequenced in a study of identical twins. From the 5' RACE reads, TCRdb called clonotypes with MiXCR, one entry per CDR3 protein. The sample carries hundreds of thousands of distinct CDR3 sequences, roughly 9.4% recorded once. Input material: memory (CD45RO+) T cells sorted from blood. These TCRs come from a woman between 18 and 29 years old in good health.

The chain is built from TRBV3-1 and TRBJ1-2, with D perhaps TRBD1 (6 bases). CDR1 is LGHDT, CDR2 YNNKEL, per germline (reference sequence). This CDR3 is 14 amino acids long. The V end was cut by 5 bases, the J end by 4 bases, with 14 bases between. The CDR3, as DNA: TGTGCCAGCAGCTTCCGGACAGAATTCTATGGCTACACCTTC. The encoded protein is CASSFRTEFYGYTF. Based on the CDR3 plus reference TRBV3-1 and TRBJ1-2, the full variable domain is DTAVSQTPKYLVTQMGNDKSIKCEQNLGHDTMYWYKQDSKKFLKIMFSYNNKELIINETVPNRFSPKSPDKAHLNLHINSLELGDSAVYFCASSFRTEFYGYTFGSGTRLTVV.

This clonotype was counted a few times. The chain combines TRBV12-3 or TRBV12-4 with TRBJ1-1, with D perhaps TRBD1 (5 bases). The CDR3 is 12 residues long. V was shortened by 3 bases and J by 7 bases, with 9 bases between the two germline ends. DNA of the CDR3: TGTGCCAGCAGTTTGAGGGACTTTGAAGCTTTCTTT. It specifies CASSLRDFEAFF.

This clonotype appeared a few times. The CDR3 reads CSVARMGASYEQYF. For the CDR3, the DNA is TGCAGCGTTGCTAGGATGGGGGCCTCCTACGAGCAGTACTTC. V and J are TRBV29-1 and TRBJ2-7; D possibly corresponds to TRBD1 (6 bases). Germline values: CDR1 SQVTM, CDR2 ANQGSEA. Trimming removed 4 bases from V and 0 bases from J, with 13 bases in between. This CDR3 region has 14 residues.

On this clonotype itself: A much larger clone differs from this one at a single base, so this may be a read error. The CDR3 DNA follows: TGTGCCAGCGGCGGGATCCCCTACAATGAGCAGTTCTTC. This translates into CASGGIPYNEQFF. The rearrangement joins TRBV7-9 to TRBJ2-1; possible D gene TRBD2, 6 bases. V was cut by 8 bases and J by 2 bases, with 10 bases left in between. This CDR3 spans 13 amino acids. Germline V gene lookup returns CDR1 SEHNR and CDR2 FQNEAQ (reference sequence).

This clonotype was found a few times. The chain combines TRBV20-1 with TRBJ2-7; TRBD2 might be the D (5 bases). Trimming shortened V by 0 bases and J by 0 bases, and 12 bases separated the two germline ends. Germline lookup yields CDR1 DFQATT and CDR2 SNEGSKA (reference sequence). CDR3 length equals 15 residues. In nucleotides, the CDR3 is TGCAGTGCTAGAGATCCGGGGAGTAGCTCCTACGAGCAGTACTTC. Translation: CSARDPGSSSYEQYF.

The sample holds a few counts of this clonotype. This chain uses TRBV20-1 with TRBJ1-5; the D gene is possibly TRBD1 (5 bases). This CDR3 has 13 amino acids. Trimming cost V 5 bases and J 3 bases, with 11 bases left between them. From germline, CDR1 is DFQATT and CDR2 SNEGSKA (reference sequence). The CDR3 coding sequence is TGCAGTGCTGGGAGGGGAACCAATCAGCCCCAGCATTTT. This translates into CSAGRGTNQPQHF.

This clonotype has a count of ten or more. V is TRBV20-1 and J is TRBJ2-1; TRBD1 matches at 9 bases. CDR1 and CDR2 from the germline V gene are DFQATT and SNEGSKA (reference sequence). The CDR3 is 12 amino acids. The V segment lost 5 bases and the J segment 9 bases; nucleotides outside the gene matches: 5. CDR3 protein: CSARDRVVEQFF. In DNA, the CDR3 is TGCAGTGCTCGGGACAGGGTGGTTGAGCAGTTCTTC.

The gene calls are TRBV6-2 or TRBV6-3 and TRBJ1-1; no firm D call. Trimming shortened V by 3 bases and J by 1 base, and 9 bases separated the two germline ends. Germline V gives CDR1 MNHEY, CDR2 SVGEGT. CDR3 size: 14 residues. CDR3 protein: CASSYPGENTEAFF. In nucleotides, the CDR3 is TGTGCCAGCAGTTATCCCGGGGAGAACACTGAAGCTTTCTTT.

This clonotype was found a few times. J is TRBJ2-1 and V is TRBV4-1, with TRBD2 identical over 10 bases. This CDR3 has 16 residues. The junction had 8 bases not matched to a gene; V was cut back by 0 bases and J by 9 bases. The V gene's germline CDR1 is MGHRA and CDR2 YSYEKL. The CDR3 region is CASSQEDPAGGGEQFF. The CDR3 nucleotides read TGCGCCAGCAGCCAAGAAGATCCAGCGGGAGGGGGTGAGCAGTTCTTC.

This chain joins TRBV2 and TRBJ2-3, with D possibly matching TRBD1 (7 bases). The ends were cut back, 4 bases at V and 8 bases at J, with 16 bases in the middle. The CDR3 is 14 amino acids. The germline V gene has CDR1 SNHLY and CDR2 FYNNEI. CDR3 nucleotide sequence: TGTGCCAGCAGTGCAGGGACAGCGCGGGGTACGCAGTATTTT. Encoded protein: CASSAGTARGTQYF.

The chain employs TRBV18 and TRBJ2-6, with D possibly being TRBD1 (6 bases). CDR3 size: 15 residues. V gave up 3 bases and J gave up 4 bases, with 10 bases separating them. Germline V gene data show CDR1 as KGHSH and CDR2 as LQKENI. CDR3 sequence (DNA): TGTGCCAGCTCACCGCAGGGGCCCGGGGCCAACGTCCTGACTTTC. Its protein product is CASSPQGPGANVLTF.

This clonotype has ten or more counts. This chain connects TRBV7-6 to TRBJ1-6, with 10 bases aligning to TRBD1. CDR1 is SGHVS and CDR2 is FNYEAQ in the germline V gene. The CDR3 has 16 amino acids. V shed 5 bases and J 5 bases; nucleotides not matched to a gene: 6. The CDR3 bases are TGTGCCAGCAGCCCGTGGACAGGGGGAGATAATTCACCCCTCCACTTT. Encoded protein: CASSPWTGGDNSPLHF.

This clonotype was observed a handful of times. This chain uses TRBV30 with TRBJ1-2; 7 bases map to TRBD1. The CDR3 runs to 14 residues. J lost 4 bases, V lost 4 bases, and 9 bases had no gene match. CDR1 is GTSNPN, CDR2 SVGIG, per germline (reference sequence). This CDR3 reads CAWTRTGEAYGYTF. As DNA, the CDR3 is TGTGCCTGGACCCGAACAGGGGAGGCCTATGGCTACACCTTC. Full variable domain (remainder filled in from reference TRBV30 and TRBJ1-2): SQTIHQWPATLVQPVGSPLSLECTVEGTSNPNLYWYRQAAGRGLQLLFYSVGIGQISSEVPQNLSASRPQDRQFILSSKKLLLSDSGFYLCAWTRTGEAYGYTFGSGTRLTVV.

The V gene is TRBV10-2, the J gene TRBJ2-1; 9 positions match TRBD2. V shed 4 bases and J 7 bases; nucleotides not matched to a gene: 8. Germline CDR1 and CDR2: WSHSY and SAAADI. The CDR3 totals 15 residues. Written as DNA, the CDR3 is TGCGCCAGCAGTGTGCCGGGACTAGCCTTGAATGAGCAGTTCTTC. Amino acid sequence: CASSVPGLALNEQFF.

This clonotype occurred many times. This chain connects TRBV3-1 to TRBJ2-7; D ambiguous. Between the trimmed V and J ends, which lost 0 bases and 4 bases, there was a span of 7 bases. CDR3 length: 13 residues. CDR1 and CDR2 (germline): LGHDT, YNNKEL (reference sequence). CDR3 nucleotide sequence: TGTGCCAGCAGCCAAGATTCCCGTTACGAGCAGTACTTC. This translates into CASSQDSRYEQYF.

This clonotype was counted between two and nine times. The chain is built from TRBV18 and TRBJ2-1; D could derive from TRBD1 or TRBD2 (5 bases each). The length of the CDR3 is 15 residues. Germline loops: CDR1 KGHSH, CDR2 LQKENI. V was clipped by 5 bases and J by 9 bases, with 20 bases between them. The CDR3 is CASSEELVKRGEQFF. The CDR3 nucleotides are TGTGCCAGCTCAGAGGAATTGGTCAAGAGGGGTGAGCAGTTCTTC.

V is TRBV14 and J is TRBJ1-1; possible D gene TRBD1, 5 bases. Deletions cut 2 bases from V and 7 bases from J, with 11 bases between. This CDR3 is built from 13 residues. Germline V gene lookup returns CDR1 SGHDN and CDR2 FVKESK. The CDR3 loop reads CASSQNWQGEAFF. In nucleotides, the CDR3 is TGTGCCAGCAGCCAAAATTGGCAGGGTGAAGCTTTCTTT.

This clonotype showed up many times. This chain links TRBV6-1 with TRBJ2-7, with 9 bases identical to TRBD2. V lost 6 bases and J lost 3; bases outside the gene matches: 3. Per the germline V gene, CDR1 is MNHNS and CDR2 is SASEGT. The CDR3 consists of 13 residues. The CDR3 region has the DNA TGTGCCAGCAGCGCGGGGGGGGGCTACGAGCAGTACTTC. It yields the protein CASSAGGGYEQYF.

This clonotype was observed at least ten times. The V and J genes are TRBV15 and TRBJ2-1, with D perhaps matching TRBD1 or TRBD2 (5 bases each). There are 14 residues in the CDR3. V lost 3 bases and J lost 8, with 14 bases in between. Germline CDR1 LNHNV, CDR2 YYDKDF (reference sequence). CDR3 sequence (DNA): TGTGCCACCAGCAGCGGGGACGGTTTCGATGAGCAGTTCTTC. Protein sequence: CATSSGDGFDEQFF.

A few counts support this clonotype. J is TRBJ1-1 and V is TRBV12-3 or TRBV12-4, with D perhaps TRBD1 (5 bases). V was pared by 5 bases and J by 2 bases, with 12 bases between. The length of the CDR3 is 14 residues. The CDR3 loop is CASSQQATNTEAFF. The CDR3 nucleotides read TGTGCCAGCAGTCAACAGGCAACCAACACTGAAGCTTTCTTT.

This clonotype turned up a few times. The CDR3 bases are TGTGCCAGCAGCTTACTGGAAGGGGGCGATGGCTACACCTTC. It is translated as CASSLLEGGDGYTF. V gene TRBV7-9 combines with J gene TRBJ1-2; 7 bases fit TRBD1. V shed 2 bases, J shed 6 bases, and the junction held 6 bases outside the gene matches. The CDR3 extends over 14 amino acids. CDR1 is SEHNR and CDR2 is FQNEAQ in the germline V gene (reference sequence).

This clonotype is judged medium-sized. This sequence joins TRBV4-3 and TRBJ2-1; 7 nucleotides agree with TRBD2. Trimming cost V 3 bases and J 3 bases; bases outside gene matches: 2. The CDR3 length is 14 residues. Germline V gene data show CDR1 as LGHNA and CDR2 as YSLEER. The CDR3 loop reads CASSQSGNYNEQFF. The CDR3 DNA follows: TGCGCCAGCAGCCAGAGCGGGAACTACAATGAGCAGTTCTTC.

This clonotype has a count of ten or more. The genes are TRBV5-1 and TRBJ2-3; no clear D. Between the trimmed V and J ends, which lost 3 bases and 1 base, there was a span of 12 bases. The CDR3 runs 15 residues. Germline V gene sequence: CDR1 SGHRS, CDR2 YFSETQ. The CDR3 DNA reads as TGCGCCAGCAGCTCGCGGCCTGGCGGCACAGATACGCAGTATTTT. Amino acids: CASSSRPGGTDTQYF.

The chain uses TRBV7-9 and TRBJ2-2, with TRBD2 as a possible D gene (5 bases). V lost 6 bases and J 5 bases, leaving 16 bases between the germline ends. This CDR3 has 15 residues. CDR1 is SEHNR and CDR2 is FQNEAQ in the germline V gene (reference sequence). For the CDR3, the DNA is TGTGCCAGCAGGGACTGGGAAGAAGGTACCGGGGAGCTGTTTTTT. This translates into CASRDWEEGTGELFF.

In its sample, this clonotype was seen many times. V and J are TRBV29-1 and TRBJ1-1; TRBD1 agrees at 10 bases. From germline, CDR1 is SQVTM and CDR2 ANQGSEA. V gave up 6 bases and J gave up 7 bases; unmatched junction bases: 5. This CDR3 region has 12 residues. CDR3 in DNA: TGCAGCGTGATCGGACAGGGGGATGAAGCTTTCTTT. It codes for CSVIGQGDEAFF. Looking up the rest from reference TRBV29-1 and TRBJ1-1 gives the full variable domain: SAVISQKPSRDICQRGTSLTIQCQVDSQVTMMFWYRQQPGQSLTLIATANQGSEATYESGFVIDKFPISRPNLTFSTLTVSNMSPEDSSIYLCSVIGQGDEAFFGQGTRLTVV.

The V gene is TRBV20-1, the J gene TRBJ2-4, with D hard to call. CDR3 size: 14 residues. V was shortened by 4 bases and J by 0 bases, with 10 bases between the two germline ends. Germline V gene lookup returns CDR1 DFQATT and CDR2 SNEGSKA (reference sequence). The CDR3 loop reads CSAIEGLAKNIQYF. In DNA, the CDR3 is TGCAGTGCTATAGAAGGGTTAGCCAAAAACATTCAGTACTTC.

The V gene is TRBV10-3, the J gene TRBJ2-5; D not resolved. From germline, CDR1 is ENHRY and CDR2 SYGVKD. V gave up 2 bases and J gave up 5 bases, with 18 bases separating them. The CDR3 runs 16 residues. The CDR3 region has the DNA TGTGCCATCAGTGAGAGAGAAGTATGGCAGGCGGAGACCCAGTACTTC. Translation gives CAISEREVWQAETQYF.

This sequence joins TRBV12-3 or TRBV12-4 and TRBJ2-1, with D possibly matching TRBD2 (6 bases). V was clipped by 6 bases and J by 4 bases, with 10 bases between them. This CDR3 is 13 amino acids long. The CDR3 loop is CASSRDSYNEQFF. The CDR3 DNA follows: TGTGCCAGCAGCCGGGACTCATACAATGAGCAGTTCTTC.